This TCR beta chain derives from a study of OX40 agonist ivuxolimab in advanced cancers. About the study as a whole: Ivuxolimab, which targeted the costimulatory receptor OX40 (CD134), was an agonistic, fully human IgG2 monoclonal antibody. Intravenous ivuxolimab was administered to patients every 2 weeks at six dose levels: 0.01, 0.1, 0.3, 1.5, 3 and 10 mg/kg. Of the 50 to 55 dose-escalation patients, hepatocellular carcinoma was present in roughly 19, melanoma in roughly 15, renal cell carcinoma in 9 and head and neck cancer in 9. In the dose-escalation cohort, around 80% of patients were male, and the mean age was 60 years with a range of about 20 to 80. Prior anti-PD-1, anti-PD-L1 or anti-CTLA-4 therapy was permitted, and checkpoint inhibitors had been received by roughly 40% of dose-escalation patients. Three dose-escalation patients achieved partial responses, one with hepatocellular carcinoma and two with cutaneous melanoma. Peripheral TCRbeta sequencing was intended to test whether TCR sequence diversity was altered and clonal T-cell expansion was caused by ivuxolimab. The monotherapy dose-escalation portion (N of about 52 patients) of the phase I ivuxolimab trial is reported in the paper.

From the germline V gene (reference sequence), CDR1 is SGHKS and CDR2 is YYEKEE. From its cysteine to its phenylalanine, the CDR3 spans 13 amino acids. Solely the CDR3 DNA is kept, with 39 bases framed from the first base. At the junction V is shortened by 3 bases and J by 5 bases, with 9 bases in between. The paper as a whole reports these results and caveats: The antigen specificity of the clonally expanded peripheral T cells was not determined. After ivuxolimab, more expanded clones were found on average in CD8+ T cells than in CD4+ T cells. At doses from 0.1 to 3.0 mg/kg, clonal expansion was seen in both CD4+ and CD8+ blood T cells between baseline and week 6. In partial responders in the 0.1-3.0 mg/kg groups, normalized peripheral clonal expansion was found to be among the lowest, especially among CD8+ T cells. Low levels of normalized T-cell clonal expansion were also shown by some nonresponding patients.

Patients with autoimmune disease history or receiving systemic immunosuppression were excluded from the trial. Peripheral blood for TCR sequencing was drawn from every dose cohort at baseline, at cycle 4 day 1 and at cycle 7 day 1. The samples were taken from a phase I, first-in-human, multicenter, open-label dose-escalation trial of ivuxolimab. The trial enrolled adults with locally advanced or metastatic head and neck squamous cell, hepatocellular, melanoma or renal cell carcinoma. CD4+ and CD8+ T cells were sorted separately from peripheral blood before TCR sequencing. Genomic DNA was extracted from sorted cells for sequencing of the TCRbeta CDR3 region. The immunoSEQ Assay was used for sequencing of TCRbeta CDR3 regions. TCRdb stores this immuneACCESS table with in-frame sequences only. Part of the clones is absent; in the studies checked, under half of the shortfall reflects unresolved V genes, and no reason is known for the rest. The sample table shows around 80,000 clones, and 85% to 90% are seen once. 2.5% to 3.5% of the sample goes to the ten largest clones.

Details on this clone: The clone's antigen remains unknown. No base qualities exist here, and no much larger clone lies one base off it.

This TCR came from an adult with an advanced solid tumor such as melanoma, head and neck, liver or kidney cancer. The sequence joins TRBV5-5 to TRBJ1-5, with an unclear D gene assignment. The material sequenced was CD4+ or CD8+ T cells sorted from blood, taken in a trial of the OX40 agonist ivuxolimab. CDR3 reads: CASSSRGYQPQHF. The nucleotides read TGTGCCAGCAGCTCGAGAGGCTATCAGCCCCAGCATTTT.